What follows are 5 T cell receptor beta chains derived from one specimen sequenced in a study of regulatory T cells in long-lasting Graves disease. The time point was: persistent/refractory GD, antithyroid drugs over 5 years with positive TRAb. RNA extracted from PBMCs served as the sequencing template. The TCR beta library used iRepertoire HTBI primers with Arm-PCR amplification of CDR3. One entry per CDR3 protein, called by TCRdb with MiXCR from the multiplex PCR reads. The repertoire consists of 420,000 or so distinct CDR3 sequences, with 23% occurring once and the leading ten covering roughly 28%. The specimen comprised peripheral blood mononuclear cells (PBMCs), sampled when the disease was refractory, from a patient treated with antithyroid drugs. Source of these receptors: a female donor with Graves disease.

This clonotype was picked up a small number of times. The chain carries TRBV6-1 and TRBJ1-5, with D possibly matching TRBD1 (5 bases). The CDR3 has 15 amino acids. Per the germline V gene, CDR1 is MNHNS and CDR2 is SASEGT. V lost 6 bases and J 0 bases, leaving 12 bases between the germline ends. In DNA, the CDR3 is TGTGCCAGCAGATTGTGGGGGAATAGCAATCAGCCCCAGCATTTT. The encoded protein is CASRLWGNSNQPQHF.

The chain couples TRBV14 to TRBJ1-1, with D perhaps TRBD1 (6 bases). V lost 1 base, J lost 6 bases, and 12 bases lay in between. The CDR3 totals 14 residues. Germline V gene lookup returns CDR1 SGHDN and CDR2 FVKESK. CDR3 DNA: TGTGCCAGCAGCCAAGCAACAGGGTCTGCTGAAGCTTTCTTT. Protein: CASSQATGSAEAFF.

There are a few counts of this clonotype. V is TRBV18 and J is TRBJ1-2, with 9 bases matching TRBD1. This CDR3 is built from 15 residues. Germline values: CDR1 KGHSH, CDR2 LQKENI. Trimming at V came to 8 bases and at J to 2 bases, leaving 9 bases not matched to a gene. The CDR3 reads CASARPTGGNYGYTF. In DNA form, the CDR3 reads TGTGCCAGCGCTCGGCCCACAGGGGGCAACTATGGCTACACCTTC.

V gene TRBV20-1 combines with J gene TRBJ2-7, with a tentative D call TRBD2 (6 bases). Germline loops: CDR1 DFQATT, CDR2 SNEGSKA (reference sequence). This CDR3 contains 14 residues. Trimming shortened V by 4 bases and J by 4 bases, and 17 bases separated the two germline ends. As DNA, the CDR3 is TGCAGTGCTACCACCAGTCGGAGCGGGTACGAGCAGTACTTC. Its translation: CSATTSRSGYEQYF.

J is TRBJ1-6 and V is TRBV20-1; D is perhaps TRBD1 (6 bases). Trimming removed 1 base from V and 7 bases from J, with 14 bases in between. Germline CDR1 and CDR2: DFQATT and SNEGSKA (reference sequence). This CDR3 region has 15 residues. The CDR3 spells CSARVGAAVNSPLHF. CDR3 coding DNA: TGCAGTGCTAGAGTGGGGGCAGCTGTAAATTCACCCCTCCACTTT.